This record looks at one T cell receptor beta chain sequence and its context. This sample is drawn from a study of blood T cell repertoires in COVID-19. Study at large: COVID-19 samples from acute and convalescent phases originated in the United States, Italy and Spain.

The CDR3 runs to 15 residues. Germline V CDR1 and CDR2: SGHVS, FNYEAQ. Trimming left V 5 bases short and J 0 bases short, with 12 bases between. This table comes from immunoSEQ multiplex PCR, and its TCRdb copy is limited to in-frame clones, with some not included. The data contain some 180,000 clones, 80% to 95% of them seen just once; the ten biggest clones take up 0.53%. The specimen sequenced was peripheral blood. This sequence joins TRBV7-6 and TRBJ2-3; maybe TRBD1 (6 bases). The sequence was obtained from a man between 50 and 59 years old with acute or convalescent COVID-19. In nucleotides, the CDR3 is TGTGCCAGCAGCCCCAAGGACAGCAGCACAGATACGCAGTATTTT. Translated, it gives CASSPKDSSTDTQYF.